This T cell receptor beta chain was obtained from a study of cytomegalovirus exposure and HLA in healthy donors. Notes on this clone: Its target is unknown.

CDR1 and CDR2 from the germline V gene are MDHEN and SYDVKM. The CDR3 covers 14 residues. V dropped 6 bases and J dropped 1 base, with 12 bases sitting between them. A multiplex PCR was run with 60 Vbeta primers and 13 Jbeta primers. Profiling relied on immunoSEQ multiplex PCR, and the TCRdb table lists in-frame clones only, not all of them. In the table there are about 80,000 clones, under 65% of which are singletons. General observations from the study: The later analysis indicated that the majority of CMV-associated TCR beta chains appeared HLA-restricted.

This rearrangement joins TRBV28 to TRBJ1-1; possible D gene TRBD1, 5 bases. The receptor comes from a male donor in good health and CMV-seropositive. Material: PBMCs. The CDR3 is CASRPTVQNTEAFF. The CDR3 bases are TGTGCCAGCAGACCGACAGTACAGAACACTGAAGCTTTCTTT.